The source of this T cell receptor (beta chain) is a study of cytomegalovirus exposure and HLA in healthy donors (TCRdb year 2017). In terms of the full investigation: In an earlier analysis of roughly 500 of the donors, less than 350 Gb of sequence data and 120 million or so unique TCR beta sequences from about 179 million T cells were reported. Roughly 290 gigabases of sequencing data and about 92 million unique TCR sequences made up an early release that covered approximately 700 HLA-typed donors. Among the roughly 400 genotyped donors, approximately 81% belonged to the genetic ancestry cluster associated with self-reported Caucasian donors. The study was designed to test whether signatures of past pathogen exposure could be identified by cataloging public T cell receptors. The T cell repertoires of 670 or so subjects were profiled by immunosequencing and related to cytomegalovirus serostatus. Along with the approximately 620-subject first cohort, a separate validation cohort of approximately 110 different subjects was used. High-throughput TCR immunosequencing, statistical association of individual TCRs with disease status, and machine learning were combined to predict cytomegalovirus infection status. To study patterns of TCR occurrence, a later analysis re-analyzed previously published TCR beta repertoires from 600 to 750 donors and added high-resolution HLA genotyping. In the later analysis, no new phenotypic data were used to find candidate immune exposures; instead, reliance was placed on TCR beta sequences and their occurrence across donors. An earlier analysis of 500 to 650 of the donors applied high-throughput TCR beta sequencing to assess whether each TCR beta V gene segment acted as functional or pseudogenic. Alongside the repertoire data, information on donor age, sex, ethnicity and CMV serostatus was compiled. In a later genetic analysis, genome-wide SNP genotypes for about 55% of the roughly 700 donors were used, and that subset was treated as a discovery cohort. All discovery cohort repertoires had been generated on a single sequencing platform. Class I and class II HLA loci were covered by the typing at four-digit resolution. The number of donors typed differed by locus, with 629-630 for A, B, C, DRB1 and DQB1, around 560 for DQA1, 600 to 610 for DPA1, and around 430 for DPB1. A handful of DR-DQ haplotypes were treated as single units for association and clustering because of strong linkage in the cohort. Among some 400 genotyped donors of the cohort, an average of about 220,000 unique TCR beta nucleotide sequences was sequenced per donor, of which about 18% were non-productive.

The library was made by the immunoSEQ multiplex PCR assay. A mixture of 60 forward primers for TCR Vbeta segments and 13 reverse primers for TCR Jbeta segments was used in the multiplex PCR. The CDR3 region of rearranged TCR beta genes was amplified from genomic DNA by a multiplex PCR assay. The Illumina HiSeq System was used to sequence the amplified TCR beta libraries as 87-base-pair reads. On the study's bioinformatics: A later analysis tallied about 77 million unique TCR beta chains across the approximately 670 repertoires, and around 10 million of those chains were shared by two or more donors. Raw reads were error-corrected and collapsed into unique sequences by a nearest-neighbor algorithm in which closely related sequences were merged to remove PCR and sequencing errors. V, D and J gene segments were assigned by aligning CDR3 sequences to IMGT reference sequences. Each retained sequence needed at least a six-nucleotide match to both a V gene segment and a J gene segment. A rearrangement counted as productive if the CDR3 had no stop codons and remained in frame with V and J, and every other rearrangement counted as non-productive. CDR3 was defined by IMGT convention, running from the second conserved V-encoded cysteine to the conserved J-encoded phenylalanine. The earlier analysis of 450 to 750 of the donors excluded any sequence lacking an unambiguous match to a single V gene segment. In an earlier analysis of 587 of the donors, V segments were called functional above 56.7% productive rearrangements and were called segregating when the between-donor standard deviation exceeded 5%. A statistical classification framework was built to diagnose cytomegalovirus status from the catalog of TCR beta chain sequences. V and J gene assignment, in a later analysis, came from comparing TCR nucleotide sequences with IMGT/GENE-DB human TR gene sequences. In a later analysis, CDR3 sequences and most-parsimonious VDJ recombination scenarios were assigned using the TCRdist pipeline. In a later analysis, each TCR beta chain was defined by its CDR3 amino acid sequence together with its V-gene family, and reads without a unique V-gene family were excluded. As a way to deal with suspected cross-contamination and a sequencing artifact, a later analysis dropped over 550 nucleotide sequences that were highly shared and had low generation probability. In a later analysis, a clonal expansion index was calculated for each public chain from normalized within-repertoire ranks of inferred template counts. Generation probabilities in a later analysis came from a VDJ recombination model fitted to out-of-frame rearrangements, and those results were checked against IGoR. In a later analysis, hypergeometric tests were used to score TCR-TCR, TCR-HLA and TCR-CMV co-occurrence, with a repertoire-size bias correction applied to TCR pairs. False discovery rates were estimated in a later analysis by permuting HLA or CMV assignments 20 times. In a later analysis, co-occurring TCRs were grouped with DBSCAN, and TCRdist sequence similarity was added when clustering was performed within HLA-allele-positive subsets. Co-occurrence clustering excluded repertoires with fewer than 30,000 or more than 120,000 public chains, plus five with anomalous nucleotide sharing. TCRdb took this table from immuneACCESS and kept in-frame rearrangements with V and J called. Such tables lack part of the clones; where checked against another copy, unresolved V genes explain under half of the gap, and the rest is unexplained. The V and J calls and the clone size are those of that table, but D and trimming were determined from the DNA. This sample is represented by 150,000 to 200,000 clones; around 83% of them were singletons. The ten largest clones take up about 1.7% of the sample.

The paper's findings and limits, for the study overall: HLA typing was unavailable for some donors at each locus, so association tests used only the typed subset. Correlated functional status among segregating V segments might be attributable to linkage disequilibrium, but an unknown experimental factor could not be ruled out. In a later analysis, some 17,000 TCR beta sequences were associated with specific HLA alleles at a false discovery rate of 0.05. The authors suggested that the approach could potentially be extended to other disease states and immunological phenotypes. In vitro tests confirmed that a few of the cytomegalovirus-associated TCR beta chains recognize cytomegalovirus antigens. A further reported finding was that TCR beta sequences accurately predicted the HLA-A and HLA-B alleles for most subjects in the first cohort. Most TCR sequences were observed very rarely across donors, whereas some public TCRs were present in many individuals. When HLA alleles, especially DR and DQ, strongly co-occurred, attributing TCR associations to individual alleles was difficult. The 87-base-pair reads could not distinguish some IMGT-functional V segments, including TRBV6-2 and TRBV6-3, so those segments were excluded. Immune exposure information for the cohort was limited to CMV serostatus. A cluster of highly shared sequence variants was judged likely to be a technical artifact of the sequencing pipeline. V-gene and J-gene trimming of TCR beta chains was associated with a missense DCLRE1C variant in a later genetic analysis, and the association was replicated in an independent cohort. Most CMV-associated TCR beta chains appeared to be HLA-restricted in a later analysis, and the HLA associations seemed to be driven largely by CMV exposure. In both the original and validation cohorts, the classifier was reported to diagnose cytomegalovirus status with high specificity and sensitivity. In a later analysis, the rate of TCR association differed among HLA loci, with DRB1 alleles having the most associated TCRs and HLA-C alleles having the fewest. In a later analysis, HLA-associated TCR beta chains showed more clonal expansion and lower generation probabilities than non-associated chains that were equally common. In a later analysis, several top co-occurrence clusters were reported to appear linked to parvovirus B19, influenza, CMV and Epstein-Barr virus. In the study, 150 to 200 TCR beta chains were listed as associated with cytomegalovirus. In a later genetic analysis, fewer N-insertions in productive TCRs were reported among donors in an Asian-associated ancestry cluster than the roughly 700-donor mean. The presence/absence analyses assumed that sequencing depth was roughly uniform across donors, and that assumption may not be true. Over 15 rarely observed V segments, including chromosome 9 orphons, were excluded from the earlier analysis of several hundred of the donors because counts were too low. In an earlier analysis of roughly 500 of the donors, most TCR beta V segments appeared in productive rearrangements about 90% or about 30% of the time, broadly matching IMGT annotations. Only TCR beta chains were sequenced in this cohort, and the absence of alpha or paired-chain data limited detectable features.

Via the germline V gene, CDR1 is LGHNA and CDR2 YSLEER. The CDR3 runs 16 residues from the cysteine to the phenylalanine. Only the CDR3 portion is preserved as DNA: 48 bases, with reading frame beginning at the first base. Worth noting for this clone: Its antigen is currently not known. There are no base qualities to consult, and no much larger clone falls within one base.

The cohort comprised 550 to 700 healthy bone marrow donors. At the time of sampling, all cohort members were nominally healthy, though unrecorded immune exposures were likely present. The donor was CMV seronegative and was included in the group of several hundred seronegative cohort members. A peripheral blood sample was provided by each donor, and peripheral blood mononuclear cells were used for TCR beta sequencing. Genomic DNA extraction from the blood cell samples was performed with the Qiagen DNeasy Blood Extraction Kit. This chain is built from TRBV4-3 and TRBJ2-5, with 7 junctional bases fitting TRBD2. The J call may be in error: the DNA end matches TRBJ2-7 better. Sequencing used PBMCs. The clonotype was recovered from a woman under 30 in good health and CMV-seronegative. The DNA sequence is as follows: TGCGCCAGCAGCCAAGGTATAGGACTAGGGCCTTACGAGCAGTACTTC. This sequence encodes CASSQGIGLGPYEQYF.